A single sample is the source of the 5 T cell receptor beta chains below, sequenced in a study of cytomegalovirus exposure and HLA in healthy donors (dated 2017 in TCRdb). Libraries were constructed by the immunoSEQ multiplex PCR assay. The source is immuneACCESS, and TCRdb retained only in-frame sequences with V and J called. Part of the clones is not carried over; for the studies checked, unresolved V genes explain less than half of this, and the remainder is unexplained. In this sample the table shows approximately 150,000 clones, around 81% of which occur a single time. The ten most abundant clones make up approximately 2.4% of the sample. The sequencing input was PBMCs. Receptors originate from a man aged 30 to 39 in good health and CMV-seropositive.

This clone was counted a few times. This chain connects TRBV7-9 to TRBJ1-3; TRBD1 aligns across 9 bases. This CDR3 contains 16 residues. Germline trimming cut 5 bases from V and 3 bases from J; bases unmatched to any gene: 8. Germline CDR1 is SEHNR and CDR2 is FQNEAQ (reference sequence). The CDR3 here is CASSQYLDRGGNTIYF. The CDR3 region has the DNA TGTGCCAGCAGCCAATACTTGGACAGGGGTGGAAACACCATATATTTT.

The chain links TRBV29-1 to TRBJ1-5; D is unclear. Germline lookup yields CDR1 SQVTM and CDR2 ANQGSEA. This CDR3 is built from 12 residues. V lost 4 bases and J lost 6, with 10 bases in between. CDR3 bases: TGCAGCGTTGGAACCACAAGTCAGCCCCAGCATTTT. It encodes CSVGTTSQPQHF. Based on the CDR3 plus reference TRBV29-1 and TRBJ1-5, the full variable domain is SAVISQKPSRDICQRGTSLTIQCQVDSQVTMMFWYRQQPGQSLTLIATANQGSEATYESGFVIDKFPISRPNLTFSTLTVSNMSPEDSSIYLCSVGTTSQPQHFGDGTRLSIL.

J is TRBJ1-6 and V is TRBV30; no clear D gene. CDR1 and CDR2 from the germline V gene are GTSNPN and SVGIG (reference sequence). The CDR3 runs to 14 residues. The V end lost 1 base, the J end lost 4 bases, and 8 bases lay between the germline ends. CDR3 nucleotide sequence: TGTGCCTGGAGTGGAGGGATTTATAATTCACCCCTCCACTTT. Translation gives CAWSGGIYNSPLHF. Full variable domain (remainder filled in from reference TRBV30 and TRBJ1-6): SQTIHQWPATLVQPVGSPLSLECTVEGTSNPNLYWYRQAAGRGLQLLFYSVGIGQISSEVPQNLSASRPQDRQFILSSKKLLLSDSGFYLCAWSGGIYNSPLHFGNGTRLTVT.

The chain combines TRBV29-1 with TRBJ2-5; D ambiguous. Trimming shortened V by 2 bases and J by 5 bases, and 9 bases separated the two germline ends. The CDR3 has 12 residues. The V gene's germline CDR1 is SQVTM and CDR2 ANQGSEA. For the CDR3, the DNA is TGCAGCGTTGAACTCCCCGGGGAGACCCAGTACTTC. Amino acid sequence: CSVELPGETQYF.

The chain recombines TRBV9 with TRBJ2-7; 7 positions match TRBD1. Germline CDR1 reads SGDLS; CDR2 reads YYNGEE. The CDR3 loop spans 14 amino acids. Trimming cost V 0 bases and J 6 bases; bases outside gene matches: 6. DNA of the CDR3: TGTGCCAGCAGCGTAGAAGACAGGGTGGGCGAGCAGTACTTC. Translation: CASSVEDRVGEQYF.